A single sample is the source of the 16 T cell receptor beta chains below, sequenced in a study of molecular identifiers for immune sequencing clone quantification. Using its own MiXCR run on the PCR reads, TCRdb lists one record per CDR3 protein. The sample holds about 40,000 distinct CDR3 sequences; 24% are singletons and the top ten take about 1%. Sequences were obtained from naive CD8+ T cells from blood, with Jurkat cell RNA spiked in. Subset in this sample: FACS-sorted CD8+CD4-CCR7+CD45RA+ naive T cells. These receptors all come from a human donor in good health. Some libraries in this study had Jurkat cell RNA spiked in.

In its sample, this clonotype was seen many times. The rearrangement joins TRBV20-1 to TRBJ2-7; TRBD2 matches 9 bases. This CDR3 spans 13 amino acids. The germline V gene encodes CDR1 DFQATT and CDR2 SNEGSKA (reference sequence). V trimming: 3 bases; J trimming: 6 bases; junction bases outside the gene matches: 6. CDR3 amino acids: CSARASGVLEQYF. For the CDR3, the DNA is TGCAGTGCTAGGGCTAGCGGGGTGCTCGAGCAGTACTTC.

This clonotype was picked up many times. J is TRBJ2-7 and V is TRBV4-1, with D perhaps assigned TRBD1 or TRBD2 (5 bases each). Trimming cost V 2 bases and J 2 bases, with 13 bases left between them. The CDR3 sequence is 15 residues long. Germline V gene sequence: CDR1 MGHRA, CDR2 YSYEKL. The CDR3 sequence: CASSQKRTGPYEQYF. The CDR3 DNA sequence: TGCGCCAGCAGCCAAAAAAGGACGGGGCCCTACGAGCAGTACTTC.

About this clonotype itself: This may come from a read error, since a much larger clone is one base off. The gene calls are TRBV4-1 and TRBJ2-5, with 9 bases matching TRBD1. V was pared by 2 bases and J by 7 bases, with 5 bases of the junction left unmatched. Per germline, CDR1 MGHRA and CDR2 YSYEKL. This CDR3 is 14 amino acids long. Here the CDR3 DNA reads TGCGCCAGCAGCCAAAGGACAGGGGCAGCGACCCAGTACTTC. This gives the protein CASSQRTGAATQYF.

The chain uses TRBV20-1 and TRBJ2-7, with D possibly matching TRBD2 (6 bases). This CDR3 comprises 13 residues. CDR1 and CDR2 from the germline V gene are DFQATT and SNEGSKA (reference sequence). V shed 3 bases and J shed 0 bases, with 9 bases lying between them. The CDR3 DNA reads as TGCAGTGCTAGTGCGGGGAACTCCTACGAGCAGTACTTC. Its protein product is CSASAGNSYEQYF.

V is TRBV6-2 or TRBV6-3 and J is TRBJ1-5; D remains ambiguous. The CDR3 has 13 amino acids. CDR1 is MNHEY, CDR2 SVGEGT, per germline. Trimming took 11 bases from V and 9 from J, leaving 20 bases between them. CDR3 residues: CARRFRLGPPQHF. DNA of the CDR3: TGTGCCCGCCGTTTCCGCCTGGGTCCGCCCCAGCATTTT.

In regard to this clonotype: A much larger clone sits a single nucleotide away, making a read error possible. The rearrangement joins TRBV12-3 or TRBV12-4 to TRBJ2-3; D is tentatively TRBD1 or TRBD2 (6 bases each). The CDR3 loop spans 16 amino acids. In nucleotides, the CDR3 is TGTGCCAGCAGTCCCTGGGTGGGGGGCAGGACAGATACGCAGTGTTTT. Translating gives CASSPWVGGRTDTQCF.

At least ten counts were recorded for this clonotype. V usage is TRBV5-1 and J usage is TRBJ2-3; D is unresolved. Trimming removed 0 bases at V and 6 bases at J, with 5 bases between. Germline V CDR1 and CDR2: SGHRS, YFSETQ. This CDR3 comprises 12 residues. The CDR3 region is CASSLVPDTQYF. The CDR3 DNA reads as TGCGCCAGCAGCTTGGTTCCGGATACGCAGTATTTT.

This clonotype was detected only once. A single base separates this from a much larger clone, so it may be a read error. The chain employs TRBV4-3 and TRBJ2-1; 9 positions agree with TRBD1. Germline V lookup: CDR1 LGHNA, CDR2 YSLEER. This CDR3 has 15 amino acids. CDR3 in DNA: TGCGCCAGGAGCCAAGAATGGACAGGGGTCAATGAGCAGTTCTTC. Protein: CARSQEWTGVNEQFF.

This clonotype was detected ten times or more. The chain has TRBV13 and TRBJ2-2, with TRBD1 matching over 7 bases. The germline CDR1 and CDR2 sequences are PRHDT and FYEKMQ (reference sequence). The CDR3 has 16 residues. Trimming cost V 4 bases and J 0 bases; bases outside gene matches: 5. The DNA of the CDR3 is TGTGCCAGCAGCTCTGAGGGACAGCCGAACACCGGGGAGCTGTTTTTT. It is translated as CASSSEGQPNTGELFF.

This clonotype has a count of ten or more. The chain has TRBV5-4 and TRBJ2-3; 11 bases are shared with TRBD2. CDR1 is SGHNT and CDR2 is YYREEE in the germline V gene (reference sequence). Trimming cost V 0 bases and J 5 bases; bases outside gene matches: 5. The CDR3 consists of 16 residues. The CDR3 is CASSLALAGGVDTQYF. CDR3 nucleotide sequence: TGTGCCAGCAGCTTGGCGTTAGCGGGAGGGGTAGATACGCAGTATTTT. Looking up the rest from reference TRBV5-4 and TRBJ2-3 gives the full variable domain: ETGVTQSPTHLIKTRGQQVTLRCSSQSGHNTVSWYQQALGQGPQFIFQYYREEENGRGNFPPRFSGLQFPNYSSELNVNALELDDSALYLCASSLALAGGVDTQYFGPGTRLTVL.

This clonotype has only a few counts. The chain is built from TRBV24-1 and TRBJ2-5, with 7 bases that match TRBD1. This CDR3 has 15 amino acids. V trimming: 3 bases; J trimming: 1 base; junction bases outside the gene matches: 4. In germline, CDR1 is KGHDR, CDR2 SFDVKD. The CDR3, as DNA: TGTGCCACCAGTGATCCGGGACAGATCCAAGAGACCCAGTACTTC. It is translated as CATSDPGQIQETQYF.

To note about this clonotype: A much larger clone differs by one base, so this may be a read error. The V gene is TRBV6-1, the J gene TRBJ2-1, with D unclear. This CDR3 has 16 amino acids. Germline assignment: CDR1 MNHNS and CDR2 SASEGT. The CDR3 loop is CASSEFVPSSYNDQFF. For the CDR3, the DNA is TGTGCCAGCAGTGAATTTGTGCCCAGCTCCTACAATGATCAGTTCTTC.

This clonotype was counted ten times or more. The DNA of the CDR3 is TGTGCCATCAGTGATAGCGGGGGTACAGATACGCAGTATTTT. Translating gives CAISDSGGTDTQYF. The V and J genes are TRBV10-3 and TRBJ2-3; 9 nucleotides agree with TRBD2. Germline V lookup: CDR1 ENHRY, CDR2 SYGVKD. V was pared by 3 bases and J by 3 bases, with 1 base of the junction left unmatched. The CDR3 runs to 14 residues.

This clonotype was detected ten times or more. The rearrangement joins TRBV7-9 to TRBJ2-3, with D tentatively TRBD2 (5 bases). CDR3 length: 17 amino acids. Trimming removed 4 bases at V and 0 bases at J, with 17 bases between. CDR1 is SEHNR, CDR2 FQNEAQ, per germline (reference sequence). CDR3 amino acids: CASSSTGERGSTDTQYF. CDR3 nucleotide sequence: TGTGCCAGCAGCTCAACCGGGGAAAGAGGTAGCACAGATACGCAGTATTTT. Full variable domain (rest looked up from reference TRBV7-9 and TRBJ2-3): DTGVSQNPRHKITKRGQNVTFRCDPISEHNRLYWYRQTLGQGPEFLTYFQNEAQLEKSRLLSDRFSAERPKGSFSTLEIQRTEQGDSAMYLCASSSTGERGSTDTQYFGPGTRLTVL.

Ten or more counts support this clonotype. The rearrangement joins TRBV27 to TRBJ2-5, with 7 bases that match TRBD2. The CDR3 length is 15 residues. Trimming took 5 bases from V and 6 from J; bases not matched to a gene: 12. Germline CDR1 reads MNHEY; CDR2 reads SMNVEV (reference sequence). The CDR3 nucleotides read TGTGCCAGCAGTCTTCTGGGGGAGGGCCTCCAGACCCAGTACTTC. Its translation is CASSLLGEGLQTQYF.

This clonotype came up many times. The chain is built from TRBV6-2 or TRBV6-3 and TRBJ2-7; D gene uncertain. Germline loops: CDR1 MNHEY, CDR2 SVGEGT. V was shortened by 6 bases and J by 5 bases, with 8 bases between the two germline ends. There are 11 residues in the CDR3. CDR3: CASSLGNEQYF. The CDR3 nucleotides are TGTGCCAGCAGCCTCGGTAACGAGCAGTACTTC.